The entry below describes one T cell receptor (beta chain). What antigen it recognizes has not been identified. There are no base qualities to consult, and no much larger clone falls within one base. The library was generated by the immunoSEQ multiplex PCR assay. This immuneACCESS table, as held by TCRdb, lists in-frame sequences with V and J called but not all clones. Of the missing ones, under half trace to an unresolved V gene in checked studies; the others have no known cause. The sample data list about 6,500 clones, and 80% to 95% of these were observed just once. The ten top clones hold more than 1.5% of the sample. Because repertoires were sampled repeatedly during chemoradiotherapy, clonal expansion in the tumor microenvironment could be followed. These data belong to a study of chemoradiotherapy in HPV16-positive cancers (dated by TCRdb to the early 2020s). At the level of the whole study: Candidate HPV-specific T-cell clones and common TCR motifs were defined by functional T-cell assays performed on cells from a couple of HPV16-positive patients. Whether T-cell immunity against the HPV oncoproteins E6 and E7 changes during chemoradiotherapy and whether survival is affected by this immunity were examined in the study. The candidate HPV-specific TCRs and motifs were subsequently tracked in TCR repertoires obtained from approximately 86 patients with HPV-related cancers. The paper's findings and limits, for the study overall: Expansion of candidate HPV-specific clones and E7-related TCR motifs was observed in the tumor microenvironment during treatment, whereas no such expansion was observed for non-HPV-specific T cells. The functional definition of HPV-specific T cells came from only a couple of HPV16-positive patients, and the survival association was reported for HPV16-positive patients. Improved recurrence-free survival in HPV16-positive patients was associated with expansion of HPV-responsive T cells during chemoradiotherapy.

The sample here was blood, taken from a patient who underwent chemoradiotherapy. The clonotype comes from a human donor with HPV-associated anogenital cancer.

The nucleotide sequence is given as TGTGCCAGCAGCTTGAGGGCGGACAGGGGTACGCCCCAGCATTTT. Its coded protein is CASSLRADRGTPQHF. Recombination linked TRBV5-5 to TRBJ1-5, with 9 central nucleotides matching TRBD1. The CDR3 measures 15 amino acids from cysteine to phenylalanine. Only the CDR3 region is kept as DNA, spanning 45 bases read in frame from base 1. Sequences SGHKS (CDR1) and YYEKEE (CDR2) are obtained from the germline V gene (reference sequence). Here V drops 1 base and J drops 9 bases, and the junction holds 8 bases not matched to any gene.